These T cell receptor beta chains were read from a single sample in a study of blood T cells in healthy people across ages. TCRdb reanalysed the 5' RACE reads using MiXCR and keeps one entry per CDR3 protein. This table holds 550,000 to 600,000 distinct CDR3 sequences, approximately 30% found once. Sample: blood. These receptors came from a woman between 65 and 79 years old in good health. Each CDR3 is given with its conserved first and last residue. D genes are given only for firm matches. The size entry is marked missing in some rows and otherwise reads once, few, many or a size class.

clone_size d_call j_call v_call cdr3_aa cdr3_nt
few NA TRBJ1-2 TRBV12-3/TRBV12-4 CASSYPLLGYGYTF TGTGCCAGCAGTTATCCCCTCCTAGGCTATGGCTACACCTTC
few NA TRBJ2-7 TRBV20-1 CSARDRWNYEQYF TGCAGTGCTAGAGATCGGTGGAACTACGAGCAGTACTTC
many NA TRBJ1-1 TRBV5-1 CASSLVAGTEAFF TGCGCCAGCAGCTTGGTAGCCGGAACTGAAGCTTTCTTT
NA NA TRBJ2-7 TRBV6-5 CASSYSSRSSYEQYF TGTGCCAGCAGTTACTCGAGCAGATCCTCCTACGAGCAGTACTTC
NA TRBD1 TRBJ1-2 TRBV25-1 CASSEPGQGLGGYTF TGTGCCAGCAGTGAACCGGGACAGGGGTTAGGAGGCTACACCTTC
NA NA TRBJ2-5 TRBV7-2 CASRFGVISETQYF TGTGCCAGCCGCTTCGGGGTAATATCAGAGACCCAGTACTTC
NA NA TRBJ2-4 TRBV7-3 CASSLNLDSLAKNIQYF TGTGCCAGCAGCTTAAATTTGGACAGTCTAGCCAAAAACATTCAGTACTTC
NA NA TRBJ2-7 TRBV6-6 CASSHQGRKPYEQYF TGTGCCAGCAGTCACCAGGGACGGAAGCCCTACGAGCAGTACTTC
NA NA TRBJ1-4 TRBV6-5 CASSYGGASNEKLFF TGTGCCAGCAGTTACGGAGGGGCTTCTAATGAAAAACTGTTTTTT
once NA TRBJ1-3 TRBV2 CASSKEFSGNTIYF TGTGCCAGCAGCAAAGAGTTCTCTGGAAACACCATATATTTT
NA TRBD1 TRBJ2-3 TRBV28 CASSFPGTALDTQYF TGTGCCAGCAGTTTCCCCGGGACAGCACTTGATACGCAGTATTTT